These 6 T cell receptor beta chains share one sample of origin, sequenced in a study of blood T cell repertoires in COVID-19. This table comes from immunoSEQ multiplex PCR, and its TCRdb copy is limited to in-frame clones, with some not included. The sample has tens of thousands of clones; roughly 95% are singletons. Source material: peripheral blood. The receptors here all came from a human donor with active COVID-19. The donor label of this sample is uncertain.

The chain recombines TRBV19 with TRBJ2-3; possible D gene TRBD1, 5 bases. CDR1 is LNHDA, CDR2 SQIVND, per germline (reference sequence). Trimming removed 6 bases at V and 1 base at J, with 11 bases between. This CDR3 is 14 amino acids long. Here the CDR3 reads CASRDNPRTDTQYF. The CDR3 DNA sequence: TGTGCCAGTAGGGACAACCCTCGCACAGATACGCAGTATTTT.

This chain uses TRBV7-2 with TRBJ2-2; 10 bases map to TRBD2. This CDR3 has 16 amino acids. Germline CDR1 SGHTA, CDR2 FQGNSA. V lost 5 bases to trimming and J lost 7 bases; unmatched junction nucleotides: 10. The CDR3 DNA reads TGTGCCAGCAGCCAAAACCTAGCGGGAGTAGGCGGGGAGCTGTTTTTT. Residues: CASSQNLAGVGGELFF.

Concerning this clone itself: Other nucleotide sequences from this sample produce the same CDR3. As DNA, the CDR3 is TGTGCCAGCTCACCAAGCGGGGGGATTTACAATGAGCAGTTCTTC. Protein: CASSPSGGIYNEQFF. The J gene is TRBJ2-1, the V gene TRBV18; TRBD2 aligns across 9 bases. In germline, CDR1 is KGHSH, CDR2 LQKENI. The CDR3 is made up of 15 amino acids. The J segment lost 4 bases and the V segment lost 2 bases, leaving 3 bases of the junction unmatched.

This clone was found once. The chain recombines TRBV27 with TRBJ2-1; 12 positions match TRBD2. The germline CDR1 and CDR2 sequences are MNHEY and SMNVEV (reference sequence). V gave up 5 bases and J gave up 14 bases; unmatched junction bases: 10. The CDR3 contains 14 residues. In DNA, the CDR3 is TGTGCCAGCAGTGTCGTCTCTAGCGGGGGGGGAAAGTTCTTC. It codes for CASSVVSSGGGKFF.

The chain carries TRBV6-1 and TRBJ1-1; TRBD1 is a possible D gene (5 bases). Trimming took 3 bases from V and 8 from J, leaving 10 bases between them. Germline CDR1 and CDR2: MNHNS and SASEGT. The CDR3 loop spans 12 amino acids. CDR3 in DNA: TGTGCCAGCAGTGACCACAGGTCGGAAGCTTTCTTT. Encoded protein: CASSDHRSEAFF.

CDR3 in amino acids: CASSSSGGEAETQYF. CDR3 nucleotides: TGTGCCAGCAGCTCCTCAGGGGGCGAGGCGGAGACCCAGTACTTC. The V gene is TRBV11-2, the J gene TRBJ2-5; 8 nucleotides match TRBD1. This CDR3 has 15 amino acids. Unmatched junction bases numbered 9, after V lost 4 bases and J lost 5 bases. The germline V gene has CDR1 SGHAT and CDR2 FQNNGV.